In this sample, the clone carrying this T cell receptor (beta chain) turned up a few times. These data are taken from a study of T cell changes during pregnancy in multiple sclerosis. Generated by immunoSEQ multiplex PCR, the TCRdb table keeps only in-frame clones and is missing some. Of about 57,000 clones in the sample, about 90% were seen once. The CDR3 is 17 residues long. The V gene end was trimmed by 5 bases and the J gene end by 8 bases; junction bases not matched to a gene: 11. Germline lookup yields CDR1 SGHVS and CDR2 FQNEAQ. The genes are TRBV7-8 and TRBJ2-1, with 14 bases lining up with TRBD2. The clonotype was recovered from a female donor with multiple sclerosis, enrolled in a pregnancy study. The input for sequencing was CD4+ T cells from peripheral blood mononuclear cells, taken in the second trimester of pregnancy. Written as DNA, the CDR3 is TGTGCCAGCAGCCCGACCCTCGGGACTAGCGGGAGCGATGAGCAGTTCTTC. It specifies CASSPTLGTSGSDEQFF.